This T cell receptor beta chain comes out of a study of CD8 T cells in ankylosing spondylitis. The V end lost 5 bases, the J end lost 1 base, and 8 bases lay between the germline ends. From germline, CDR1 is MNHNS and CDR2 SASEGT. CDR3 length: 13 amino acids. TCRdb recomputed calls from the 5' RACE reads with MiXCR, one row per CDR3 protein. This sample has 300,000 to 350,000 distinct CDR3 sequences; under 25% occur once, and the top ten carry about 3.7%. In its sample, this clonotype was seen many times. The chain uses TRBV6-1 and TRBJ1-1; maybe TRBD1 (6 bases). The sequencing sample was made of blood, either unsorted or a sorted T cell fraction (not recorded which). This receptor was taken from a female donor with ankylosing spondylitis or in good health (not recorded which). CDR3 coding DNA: TGTGCCAGCAGTCGGACAGCGAACACTGAAGCTTTCTTT. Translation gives CASSRTANTEAFF.